These 3 T cell receptor beta chains were sequenced from one sample in a study of early T cells in non-severe SARS-CoV-2 infection. TCRdb recomputed calls from the 5' RACE reads with MiXCR, one row per CDR3 protein. The data contain some 71,000 distinct CDR3 sequences, 9% to 10% of them seen just once; the ten biggest clones take up roughly a sixth. Source: whole blood, taken at baseline. Receptors originate from an adult who was a healthcare worker with PCR-confirmed SARS-CoV-2 infection or an uninfected control (not recorded which).

In its sample, this clonotype was seen many times. The CDR3 sequence: CASSTGAYQETQYF. DNA of the CDR3: TGTGCCAGCAGTACTGGGGCTTACCAAGAGACCCAGTACTTC. The chain recombines TRBV28 with TRBJ2-5, with D possibly matching TRBD1 (5 bases). The CDR3 is 14 residues long. V was cut by 5 bases and J by 0 bases, with 10 bases left in between. Germline V gene data show CDR1 as MDHEN and CDR2 as SYDVKM.

CDR3 bases: TGTGCCAGCAGCCGGGACAGGGGACCCGAAAACATTCAGTACTTC. Its translation: CASSRDRGPENIQYF. The chain is built from TRBV5-4 and TRBJ2-4, with 10 bases matching TRBD1. This CDR3 has 15 amino acids. The germline gives CDR1 SGHNT, CDR2 YYREEE (reference sequence). V gave up 4 bases and J gave up 5 bases; unmatched junction bases: 6.

CDR3: CASVSEGDTQYF. The CDR3 DNA follows: TGTGCTAGTGTTAGCGAGGGGGATACGCAGTATTTT. The chain carries TRBV12-5 and TRBJ2-3; D may match TRBD1 or TRBD2 (5 bases each). Looked up from germline, CDR1 is LGHNT and CDR2 is FRNRAP. V shed 7 bases and J shed 6 bases, with 11 bases lying between them. The CDR3 runs 12 residues.